One sample yielded the 27 T cell receptor beta chains listed below, sequenced in a study of prognosis after radiotherapy for stage I lung cancer. By two-round multiplex PCR, the TCR beta CDR3 was amplified from genomic DNA. Used in first-round PCR were primers specific to each TRBV and TRBJ gene. One entry per CDR3 protein, called by TCRdb with MiXCR from the multiplex PCR reads. Here the sample spans fewer than 40,000 distinct CDR3 sequences, more than 30% being singletons. The material was PBMCs, obtained before or after stereotactic body radiation therapy (not recorded which). The receptors were gathered from a donor aged 50 or older with non-small cell lung cancer.

This clonotype was found many times. The J gene is TRBJ1-2, the V gene TRBV19, with D uncertain. The CDR3 is made up of 15 amino acids. In germline, CDR1 is LNHDA, CDR2 SQIVND (reference sequence). Trimming stripped 4 bases from V and 4 bases from J, with 16 bases between. The CDR3 DNA is TGTGCCAGTAGTAGCAGAGCGGGTATCGGCTATGGCTACACCTTC. Amino acid sequence: CASSSRAGIGYGYTF.

As DNA, the CDR3 is TGTGCCAGCAGCTTAGGTGTTGCCGGTGCTAACACCGGGGAGCTGTTTTTT. Its protein product is CASSLGVAGANTGELFF. J is TRBJ2-2 and V is TRBV7-2; no definite D call. The CDR3 is 17 residues long. V dropped 1 base and J dropped 2 bases, with 14 bases sitting between them. The germline V gene encodes CDR1 SGHTA and CDR2 FQGNSA.

Only one count was recorded for this clonotype. The rearrangement uses TRBV6-2 or TRBV6-3 and TRBJ2-7; D ambiguous. CDR1 is MNHEY, CDR2 SVGEGT, per germline. This CDR3 has 15 amino acids. V shed 7 bases and J shed 0 bases, with 16 bases lying between them. The CDR3 DNA reads as TGTGCCAGCAACACCCGGGTGGCCTTCTCCTACGAGCAGTACTTC. This codes for CASNTRVAFSYEQYF.

This clonotype has only a few counts. The V and J genes are TRBV5-4 and TRBJ2-3; 8 bases are a match to TRBD1. J lost 3 bases, V lost 4 bases, and 16 bases had no gene match. The CDR3 extends over 18 amino acids. Germline CDR1 is SGHNT and CDR2 is YYREEE (reference sequence). The CDR3: CASSLVDLGQGATDTQYF. CDR3 bases: TGTGCCAGCAGCCTGGTGGACTTGGGCCAGGGGGCTACAGATACGCAGTATTTT.

This clonotype was recorded at least ten times. J is TRBJ1-6 and V is TRBV7-6; no clear D. The CDR3 sequence is 15 residues long. Germline V gene data show CDR1 as SGHVS and CDR2 as FNYEAQ. Trimming shortened V by 6 bases and J by 3 bases, and 12 bases separated the two germline ends. The CDR3 spells CASRLSTNYNSPLHF. The CDR3 DNA sequence: TGTGCCAGCAGGCTTTCTACAAACTATAATTCACCCCTCCACTTT.

This clonotype was counted at least ten times. The rearrangement joins TRBV6-5 to TRBJ2-1, with 8 bases identical to TRBD2. CDR1 and CDR2 from the germline V gene are MNHEY and SVGAGI. Trimming cost V 3 bases and J 9 bases; bases outside gene matches: 7. The CDR3 consists of 14 residues. The CDR3 loop is CASSYPGLGTEQFF. The CDR3 nucleotides are TGTGCCAGCAGTTATCCGGGACTAGGAACTGAGCAGTTCTTC.

This clonotype was detected only a few times. Since a much larger clone is just one base distant, this may be a read error. The V gene is TRBV6-2 or TRBV6-3, the J gene TRBJ1-1; no definite D call. This CDR3 comprises 15 residues. V gave up 2 bases and J gave up 4 bases, with 14 bases separating them. Germline CDR1 MNHEY, CDR2 SVGEGT. The CDR3 DNA is TGTGCCAGCAGTTACCAGGTGGCGTTTTTCACTGAAGCTTTCTTT. This sequence encodes CASSYQVAFFTEAFF.

This clonotype was observed at least ten times. The CDR3 nucleotides read TGTGCCAGCAGCTCAGGGTTCATCTCCTACGAGCAGTACTTC. Its protein product is CASSSGFISYEQYF. The chain couples TRBV28 to TRBJ2-7; possibly TRBD1 for D (5 bases). V dropped 6 bases and J dropped 0 bases, with 12 bases sitting between them. The CDR3 extends over 14 amino acids. Germline V gene sequence: CDR1 MDHEN, CDR2 SYDVKM.

The table lists this clonotype with many counts. The gene calls are TRBV5-6 and TRBJ2-5; D remains unclear. V lost 4 bases to trimming and J lost 5 bases, with 18 bases between them. Per germline, CDR1 SGHDT and CDR2 YYEEEE. The CDR3 length is 15 residues. The CDR3 bases are TGTGCCAGCAGCCCCACCCCCCCATTGAGGGAGACCCAGTACTTC. It yields the protein CASSPTPPLRETQYF.

Comment on this clonotype: This probably arose from a read error, given a far larger clone one base away. The CDR3 DNA is TGTGCCAGCAGTTCCTCTAAGGGGGGCAAAAACATTCAGTACTTC. This codes for CASSSSKGGKNIQYF. J is TRBJ2-4 and V is TRBV6-2 or TRBV6-3; either TRBD1 or TRBD2 may supply D (6 bases each). CDR1 MNHEY and CDR2 SVGEGT come from the germline V gene. Trimming shortened V by 4 bases and J by 3 bases, and 13 bases separated the two germline ends. The CDR3 has 15 amino acids.

This clonotype was detected ten times or more. The chain joins TRBV20-1 to TRBJ2-3, with 13 nucleotides matching TRBD2. The germline gives CDR1 DFQATT, CDR2 SNEGSKA (reference sequence). The CDR3 runs 17 residues. Trimming cost V 5 bases and J 4 bases; bases outside gene matches: 12. The CDR3 DNA reads TGCAGTGCTGATACTAGCGGGGGGGGCTTGGGCGCAGATACGCAGTATTTT. This encodes CSADTSGGGLGADTQYF.

A word on this clonotype: One end of the junction does not line up with germline, which may come from a read error. The chain's CDR3 is CSSRYPQKLGETQYF. In nucleotides, the CDR3 is TGCAGTTCTAGATACCCACAGAAGTTAGGAGAGACCCAGTACTTC. The chain links TRBV20-1 to TRBJ2-5; D is ambiguous. Per germline, CDR1 DFQATT and CDR2 SNEGSKA (reference sequence). The CDR3 sequence is 15 residues long.

For this clonotype: An end of the junction does not agree with germline; a read error may underlie this. The rearrangement joins TRBV9 to TRBJ2-1; TRBD2 aligns across 14 bases. Germline V gene data show CDR1 as SGDLS and CDR2 as YYNGEE. The CDR3 runs 15 residues. The CDR3 bases are TGTGCCAGCATCGTAGAGGGACTAGCGGGGGTTGAGCAGTTCTTC. Translation: CASIVEGLAGVEQFF.

This clonotype was seen ten or more times. The V gene is TRBV29-1, the J gene TRBJ2-3, with D possibly TRBD1 on 6 matching bases. The CDR3 contains 13 residues. Trimming removed 7 bases at V and 2 bases at J, with 13 bases between. Germline CDR1 and CDR2: SQVTM and ANQGSEA. The CDR3 is CSGTRGFTDTQYF. DNA for the CDR3: TGCAGCGGAACCAGGGGATTCACAGATACGCAGTATTTT.

This chain joins TRBV6-1 and TRBJ2-2, with D tentatively TRBD1 (5 bases). Germline lookup yields CDR1 MNHNS and CDR2 SASEGT. The CDR3 consists of 14 residues. V lost 6 bases and J lost 8, with 16 bases in between. The CDR3 loop is CASRLQEVTGELFF. CDR3 bases: TGTGCCAGCAGACTACAGGAAGTCACAGGGGAGCTGTTTTTT.

The table lists this clonotype with a few counts. A much larger clone differs by one base, so this may be a read error. CDR3 bases: TGCAGTGCTGGCCCCACATCCGATCCAGACTATGGCTACACCTTC. It specifies CSAGPTSDPDYGYTF. This chain uses TRBV20-1 with TRBJ1-2; D gene ambiguous. V shed 5 bases and J shed 3 bases, with 19 bases lying between them. The CDR3 spans 15 residues. Germline V lookup: CDR1 DFQATT, CDR2 SNEGSKA (reference sequence).

This clonotype was seen many times. V gene TRBV12-3 or TRBV12-4 combines with J gene TRBJ2-7; 8 positions agree with TRBD2. V was pared by 6 bases and J by 0 bases, with 10 bases of the junction left unmatched. CDR3 length equals 16 residues. The CDR3 DNA sequence: TGTGCCAGCAGCAACTATATCGGGGGGGTCTCCTACGAGCAGTACTTC. It is translated as CASSNYIGGVSYEQYF.

At least ten counts were recorded for this clonotype. This chain links TRBV2 with TRBJ1-6; D is possibly TRBD1 (6 bases). The V end lost 0 bases, the J end lost 11 bases, and 14 bases lay between the germline ends. This CDR3 contains 15 residues. Germline-derived CDR1 and CDR2 are SNHLY and FYNNEI. In DNA, the CDR3 is TGTGCCAGCAGTGAAGCGAAGACAGGCGGGACACCCCTCCACTTT. It encodes CASSEAKTGGTPLHF.

This chain links TRBV11-2 with TRBJ2-7; maybe TRBD1 (5 bases). The CDR3 is made up of 16 amino acids. Trimming pared 1 base from V and 2 bases from J, leaving 15 bases between. In germline, CDR1 is SGHAT, CDR2 FQNNGV. Here the CDR3 reads CASSLGLGLGAYEQYF. The CDR3 bases are TGTGCCAGCAGCTTAGGTCTGGGCCTAGGGGCCTACGAGCAGTACTTC.

This clonotype was recorded at least ten times. The chain links TRBV7-8 to TRBJ1-5; tentative D call: TRBD1 (6 bases). Germline-derived CDR1 and CDR2 are SGHVS and FQNEAQ. The CDR3 length is 16 residues. Trimming stripped 1 base from V and 7 bases from J, with 17 bases between. The DNA for the CDR3 is TGTGCCAGCAGCTTAGTTGGGGGGCCCCGGCCCCAGCCCCAGCATTTT. This translates into CASSLVGGPRPQPQHF.

As to this clonotype: It is likely a read error: a sequence one base away is far more abundant. The chain carries TRBV7-8 and TRBJ1-2, with D perhaps TRBD1 (6 bases). Germline loops: CDR1 SGHVS, CDR2 FQNEAQ. This CDR3 comprises 16 residues. The CDR3 DNA is TGTGTCAGCAGCCAACTCTCGTACAGGGAAGAGTATGGCTACACCTTC. Its protein is CVSSQLSYREEYGYTF.

At least ten counts were recorded for this clonotype. The chain is built from TRBV29-1 and TRBJ2-3, with TRBD2 matching 10 bases. Per the germline V gene, CDR1 is SQVTM and CDR2 is ANQGSEA. This CDR3 has 14 residues. With 7 bases clipped from V and 2 bases from J, the junction kept 6 bases outside the gene matches. CDR3 loop: CSGTSGVTTDTQYF. CDR3 nucleotides: TGCAGCGGAACTAGCGGGGTTACCACAGATACGCAGTATTTT.

This clonotype has a count of ten or more. The chain combines TRBV9 with TRBJ2-5; TRBD2 agrees at 11 bases. The CDR3 has 17 amino acids. V was clipped by 0 bases and J by 5 bases; unmatched bases: 9. Germline V CDR1 and CDR2: SGDLS, YYNGEE. The CDR3 sequence is CASSVGPSGGTRETQYF. In nucleotides, the CDR3 is TGTGCCAGCAGCGTAGGTCCTAGCGGGGGGACTCGGGAGACCCAGTACTTC.

Concerning this clonotype: This probably arose from a read error, given a far larger clone one base away. The V gene is TRBV7-9, the J gene TRBJ2-7, with TRBD1 matching over 10 bases. The germline V gene encodes CDR1 SEHNR and CDR2 FQNEAQ (reference sequence). The CDR3 consists of 15 residues. J lost 13 bases, V lost 6 bases, and 18 bases had no gene match. CDR3 sequence (DNA): TGTGCCAGCAGTCTAGACCCTACCGGGACAGGGGCATGTTACTTC. Its protein product is CASSLDPTGTGACYF.

As concerns this clonotype: The DNA is omitted, as the CDR3 cannot be located on it reliably, and the CDR3 follows TCRdb's listing. The chain employs TRBV6-5 and TRBJ2-7; TRBD1, the table's D call, lacks a check against the DNA. Per germline, CDR1 MNHEY and CDR2 SVGAGI. The CDR3 spans 14 residues, counting both ends. The CDR3 sequence: CASSWAGGTYEKYF.

The table lists this clonotype with many counts. The missing conserved phenylalanine or tryptophan at the end of this CDR3 makes a read error likely. The rearrangement links TRBV7-2 to TRBJ2-1, with D perhaps TRBD2 (5 bases). CDR1 and CDR2 (germline): SGHTA, FQGNSA. This CDR3 region has 13 residues. V dropped 5 bases and J dropped 9 bases, with 14 bases sitting between them. The CDR3 nucleotides read TGTGCCAGCAGCATATCCCGGGGATTTGAGCAGTTCCTC. The encoded protein is CASSISRGFEQFL.

This clonotype came up many times. The V gene is TRBV6-1, the J gene TRBJ2-7, with D perhaps matching TRBD1 (6 bases). CDR1 is MNHNS, CDR2 SASEGT, per germline. Trimming took 7 bases from V and 2 from J, leaving 15 bases between them. The CDR3 spans 14 residues. This chain's CDR3 is CASKPGHTAYEQYF. Here the CDR3 DNA reads TGTGCCAGCAAACCGGGACACACGGCCTACGAGCAGTACTTC.